The next 27 T cell receptor beta chains were all read from a single sample in a study of blood T cell repertoires in COVID-19. Clones were read by immunoSEQ multiplex PCR, and TCRdb kept only the in-frame ones, dropping some. The data show about 380,000 clones, approximately 77% seen once. The sequenced material came from peripheral blood. The receptors come from a human donor with acute or convalescent COVID-19. The donor label of this sample is uncertain.

Only a few counts were recorded for this clone. This rearrangement joins TRBV5-1 to TRBJ2-1, with a possible D match to TRBD2 (6 bases). Per germline, CDR1 SGHRS and CDR2 YFSETQ. The V end lost 1 base, the J end lost 0 bases, and 14 bases lay between the germline ends. The CDR3 contains 17 residues. CDR3 sequence reads: CASSLLGGEVSYNEQFF. CDR3 nucleotides: TGCGCCAGCAGCTTGCTCGGCGGGGAGGTCTCCTACAATGAGCAGTTCTTC.

The rearrangement uses TRBV27 and TRBJ2-1; TRBD1 is a possible D gene (8 bases). Trimming pared 4 bases from V and 4 bases from J, leaving 17 bases between. The CDR3 loop spans 16 amino acids. CDR1 is MNHEY and CDR2 is SMNVEV in the germline V gene (reference sequence). CDR3 residues: CASSSLGGDRYNEQFF. In DNA, the CDR3 is TGTGCCAGCAGTTCGCTAGGGGGGGACAGGTACAATGAGCAGTTCTTC.

J is TRBJ2-3 and V is TRBV18; D gene ambiguous. The ends were cut back, 3 bases at V and 4 bases at J, with 17 bases in the middle. Per germline, CDR1 KGHSH and CDR2 LQKENI. The CDR3 spans 16 residues. The CDR3 coding sequence is TGTGCCAGCTCACCCAGTACTACCGCAAGTGCAGATACGCAGTATTTT. Amino acid sequence: CASSPSTTASADTQYF.

The chain employs TRBV18 and TRBJ1-1; 9 bases match TRBD1. The CDR3 has 16 residues. Trimming at V came to 2 bases and at J to 4 bases, leaving 8 bases not matched to a gene. Germline CDR1 KGHSH, CDR2 LQKENI. CDR3 DNA sequence: TGTGCCAGCTCACCATGGGGTAAGACAGGGGGCACTGAAGCTTTCTTT. It translates to CASSPWGKTGGTEAFF.

The chain uses TRBV7-9 and TRBJ2-3; 8 nucleotides match TRBD2. V lost 3 bases to trimming and J lost 2 bases; unmatched junction nucleotides: 4. The germline CDR1 and CDR2 sequences are SEHNR and FQNEAQ (reference sequence). CDR3 length equals 15 residues. CDR3 region: CASSFVAGTTDTQYF. CDR3 in DNA: TGTGCCAGCAGCTTTGTAGCGGGGACCACAGATACGCAGTATTTT.

The rearrangement links TRBV18 to TRBJ1-1; D may be TRBD1 (5 bases). The CDR3 extends over 16 amino acids. V shed 2 bases and J shed 0 bases, with 13 bases lying between them. Per the germline V gene, CDR1 is KGHSH and CDR2 is LQKENI. CDR3 residues: CASSPNIDSLNTEAFF. The CDR3 coding sequence is TGTGCCAGCTCACCAAACATCGACAGCCTGAACACTGAAGCTTTCTTT.

V gene TRBV29-1 combines with J gene TRBJ1-4, with D possibly being TRBD1 (5 bases). V was pared by 7 bases and J by 8 bases, with 26 bases between. Germline CDR1 SQVTM, CDR2 ANQGSEA. The CDR3 loop spans 16 amino acids. This chain's CDR3 is CSATGALGTSREKLFF. The CDR3 DNA follows: TGCAGCGCTACAGGAGCATTAGGGACTTCTCGGGAAAAACTGTTTTTT.

This clone was found a few times. V and J are TRBV5-1 and TRBJ1-2; D unresolved. The CDR3 covers 14 residues. The V gene's germline CDR1 is SGHRS and CDR2 YFSETQ. V shed 5 bases and J shed 6 bases, with 17 bases lying between them. CDR3 nucleotides: TGCGCCAGCAGACCCGCGGAGTTCTTCAATGGCTACACCTTC. Translating gives CASRPAEFFNGYTF. The full variable domain, completed using reference TRBV5-1 and TRBJ1-2, is KAGVTQTPRYLIKTRGQQVTLSCSPISGHRSVSWYQQTPGQGLQFLFEYFSETQRNKGNFPGRFSGRQFSNSRSEMNVSTLELGDSALYLCASRPAEFFNGYTFGSGTRLTVV.

The sample holds one count of this clone. The rearrangement uses TRBV12-3 or TRBV12-4 and TRBJ2-3; D is possibly TRBD1 (6 bases). The length of the CDR3 is 13 residues. The V end was cut by 8 bases, the J end by 2 bases, with 11 bases between. The CDR3 DNA is TGTGCCAGCCGACGACAGGTCACAGATACGCAGTATTTT. Protein: CASRRQVTDTQYF.

The chain joins TRBV9 to TRBJ2-3, with 8 bases aligning to TRBD2. Germline CDR1 and CDR2: SGDLS and YYNGEE. V lost 0 bases and J lost 6; bases outside the gene matches: 12. The CDR3 sequence is 17 residues long. The CDR3 sequence: CASSVDSGGAPLDTQYF. The CDR3, as DNA: TGTGCCAGCAGCGTAGATTCGGGGGGGGCCCCACTGGATACGCAGTATTTT.

CDR3 nucleotides: TGTGCCAGTAGGCTTTTTACAGGGGGTCTCACTGAAGCTTTCTTT. Encoded protein: CASRLFTGGLTEAFF. The chain couples TRBV19 to TRBJ1-1; 8 nucleotides match TRBD1. Germline CDR1 and CDR2: LNHDA and SQIVND (reference sequence). With 6 bases clipped from V and 4 bases from J, the junction kept 10 bases outside the gene matches. The CDR3 spans 15 residues.

This clone has only a few counts. V and J are TRBV19 and TRBJ2-2; the match to TRBD2 covers 9 bases. Germline V CDR1 and CDR2: LNHDA, SQIVND (reference sequence). The CDR3 is 15 amino acids. The V segment lost 4 bases and the J segment 4 bases; nucleotides outside the gene matches: 4. CDR3 sequence: CASSSGGAGTGELFF. In DNA, the CDR3 is TGTGCCAGTAGTAGCGGGGGGGCCGGCACCGGGGAGCTGTTTTTT.

This rearrangement joins TRBV7-8 to TRBJ2-3; D may be TRBD2 (5 bases). The CDR3 spans 15 residues. In germline, CDR1 is SGHVS, CDR2 FQNEAQ. Deletions cut 1 base from V and 2 bases from J, with 10 bases between. CDR3 sequence: CASSLVPSYTDTQYF. The CDR3 DNA sequence: TGTGCCAGCAGCTTAGTCCCTAGCTACACAGATACGCAGTATTTT.

The V and J genes are TRBV5-1 and TRBJ1-5; TRBD1 agrees at 8 bases. The CDR3 sequence is 15 residues long. The germline V gene has CDR1 SGHRS and CDR2 YFSETQ. Trimming removed 6 bases from V and 7 bases from J; junction bases left unmatched: 12. CDR3 DNA sequence: TGCGCCAGCAACATGGACAGGGAGTCCAGACAGCCCCAGCATTTT. This sequence encodes CASNMDRESRQPQHF. Combining the CDR3 with reference TRBV5-1 and TRBJ1-5 gives the whole variable domain KAGVTQTPRYLIKTRGQQVTLSCSPISGHRSVSWYQQTPGQGLQFLFEYFSETQRNKGNFPGRFSGRQFSNSRSEMNVSTLELGDSALYLCASNMDRESRQPQHFGDGTRLSIL.

This clone appeared once. This chain uses TRBV4-1 with TRBJ1-2, with TRBD1 identical over 8 bases. This CDR3 spans 14 amino acids. The germline gives CDR1 MGHRA, CDR2 YSYEKL. The junction had 4 bases not matched to a gene; V was cut back by 2 bases and J by 5 bases. The CDR3 loop reads CASSQLQGGYGYTF. In DNA, the CDR3 is TGCGCCAGCAGCCAACTACAGGGGGGGTATGGCTACACCTTC.

In its sample, this clone was seen a few times. This chain links TRBV9 with TRBJ2-1; TRBD1 agrees at 7 bases. Germline assignment: CDR1 SGDLS and CDR2 YYNGEE. The CDR3 covers 16 residues. With V trimmed by 4 bases and J by 9 bases, 16 bases remained unmatched. The CDR3 here is CASSIGTGEFVTEQFF. CDR3 DNA: TGTGCCAGCAGCATTGGAACAGGGGAGTTTGTAACTGAGCAGTTCTTC.

The chain uses TRBV30 and TRBJ2-3; tentatively, D is TRBD1 (5 bases). Per the germline V gene, CDR1 is GTSNPN and CDR2 is SVGIG (reference sequence). This CDR3 spans 11 amino acids. The V gene lost 3 bases and the J gene lost 6 bases, with 7 bases spanning the gap. The DNA of the CDR3 is TGTGCCTGGAGCCAGGGTGATACGCAGTATTTT. It encodes CAWSQGDTQYF.

The gene calls are TRBV21-1 and TRBJ1-4. TRBV21-1 is reported as a pseudogene. This CDR3 region has 16 residues. CDR3 protein: CASSKEDGGWGEKLFF. CDR3 in DNA: TGTGCCAGCAGCAAAGAGGACGGGGGATGGGGTGAAAAACTGTTTTTT.

V gene TRBV6-6 combines with J gene TRBJ1-1; the match to TRBD1 covers 8 bases. The V and J ends lost 4 bases and 1 base, in that order; junction bases with no gene match: 8. CDR3 length: 16 amino acids. Germline CDR1 reads MNHNY; CDR2 reads SVGAGI (reference sequence). The CDR3 region is CASSSDRVRENTEAFF. CDR3 nucleotides: TGTGCCAGCAGTTCGGACAGGGTTAGGGAGAACACTGAAGCTTTCTTT.

As DNA, the CDR3 is TGTGCCAGCAGCTTAGTTCGAGACGAGCAGTACTTC. This gives the protein CASSLVRDEQYF. The V and J genes are TRBV11-3 and TRBJ2-7; unclear D gene. Trimming pared 1 base from V and 5 bases from J, leaving 6 bases between. The length of the CDR3 is 12 residues. In germline, CDR1 is SGHNT, CDR2 YENEEA.

The V call is TRBV10-2, the J call TRBJ1-1, with a weak D call TRBD1 (6 bases). This CDR3 has 13 amino acids. Trimming took off 4 bases at V and 4 bases at J, with 10 bases between the two ends. The germline V gene encodes CDR1 WSHSY and CDR2 SAAADI. The CDR3 protein is CASSGGGGTEAFF. Here the CDR3 DNA reads TGCGCCAGCAGTGGAGGGGGTGGCACTGAAGCTTTCTTT.

Notes on this clone: Other DNA sequences of this sample code for an identical CDR3. This chain connects TRBV7-9 to TRBJ1-4; possible D gene TRBD1, 5 bases. The V gene's germline CDR1 is SEHNR and CDR2 FQNEAQ (reference sequence). V dropped 5 bases and J dropped 0 bases, with 10 bases sitting between them. The CDR3 runs to 15 residues. The CDR3 sequence is CASSRDGATNEKLFF. As DNA, the CDR3 is TGTGCCAGCAGCAGGGACGGGGCAACTAATGAAAAACTGTTTTTT. Full variable domain (missing parts from reference TRBV7-9 and TRBJ1-4): DTGVSQNPRHKITKRGQNVTFRCDPISEHNRLYWYRQTLGQGPEFLTYFQNEAQLEKSRLLSDRFSAERPKGSFSTLEIQRTEQGDSAMYLCASSRDGATNEKLFFGSGTQLSVL.

The rearrangement links TRBV6-1 to TRBJ2-7; 7 bases are shared with TRBD1. Losses at the gene ends were 3 bases for V and 12 bases for J; bases not matched to a gene: 14. There are 14 residues in the CDR3. Germline V gives CDR1 MNHNS, CDR2 SASEGT. The CDR3 loop reads CASSESGTVVLRYF. As DNA, the CDR3 is TGTGCCAGCAGTGAGTCTGGGACAGTGGTCCTTAGGTACTTC.

V is TRBV6-5 and J is TRBJ1-1; possibly TRBD1 for D (6 bases). CDR3 length: 14 amino acids. The germline V gene has CDR1 MNHEY and CDR2 SVGAGI. Trimming took off 6 bases at V and 5 bases at J, with 16 bases between the two ends. The CDR3 here is CASRQGSGRTEAFF. In DNA, the CDR3 is TGTGCCAGCAGACAGGGCTCAGGGCGGACTGAAGCTTTCTTT.

Notes on this clone: The same CDR3 can be traced to other DNA sequences in this sample. The chain links TRBV28 to TRBJ1-2, with 8 bases aligning to TRBD1. Germline loops: CDR1 MDHEN, CDR2 SYDVKM. This CDR3 has 13 amino acids. The J segment lost 6 bases and the V segment lost 3 bases, leaving 3 bases of the junction unmatched. Written as DNA, the CDR3 is TGTGCCAGCAGTTTCCAGGGGGCCAATGGCTACACCTTC. This sequence encodes CASSFQGANGYTF.

A few counts support this clone. The chain couples TRBV18 to TRBJ2-4, with 7 bases matching TRBD1. In germline, CDR1 is KGHSH, CDR2 LQKENI. The J segment lost 3 bases and the V segment lost 6 bases, leaving 14 bases of the junction unmatched. CDR3 length: 17 residues. For the CDR3, the DNA is TGTGCCAGCTCGGACACAGGGGATCGTGTCGGCAAAAACATTCAGTACTTC. This encodes CASSDTGDRVGKNIQYF.

The rearrangement joins TRBV10-1 to TRBJ1-1; D is perhaps TRBD1 (6 bases). CDR1 is WNHNN and CDR2 is SYGVQD in the germline V gene (reference sequence). The germline V and J ends were trimmed by 0 bases and 1 base, with 9 bases remaining between them. The CDR3 spans 15 residues. DNA of the CDR3: TGCGCCAGCAGTGAGTCTAGGGGGAAGAACACTGAAGCTTTCTTT. Protein sequence: CASSESRGKNTEAFF.